These 23 T cell receptor beta chains share one sample of origin, sequenced in a study of metastatic and nonmetastatic thyroid tumors. Thyroid surgery had not been preceded by any treatment in any patient. TCRdb ran MiXCR on the PCR reads. Of some 16,000 clones in the sample, approximately 24% were seen once. Sequencing used tumor tissue. The receptors stem from a male donor with papillary thyroid cancer or a benign thyroid nodule (not recorded which). Some clones in this sample may be carry-over from other donors' samples.

This clone was recorded once. The genes are TRBV7-9 and TRBJ2-7; TRBD2 aligns across 10 bases. CDR1 is SEHNR, CDR2 FQNEAQ, per germline (reference sequence). The CDR3 has 14 amino acids. The V and J ends lost 4 bases and 3 bases, in that order; junction bases with no gene match: 3. CDR3 in amino acids: CASSSGTSDYEQYF. The CDR3 DNA reads TGTGCCAGCAGCTCAGGGACTAGCGACTACGAGCAGTACTTC.

The chain is built from TRBV30 and TRBJ2-7; TRBD1 is a possible D gene (5 bases). The CDR3 extends over 11 amino acids. Germline CDR1 is GTSNPN and CDR2 is SVGIG (reference sequence). CDR3 coding DNA: TGTGCTTGTCTACAGGACTACGAGCAGTACTTC. It codes for CACLQDYEQYF.

As for this clone: The junction does not match germline at one end; this may be a read error. This rearrangement joins TRBV20-1 to TRBJ1-5; a possible D gene is TRBD1 (5 bases). Germline V gene lookup returns CDR1 DFQATT and CDR2 SNEGSKA (reference sequence). The CDR3 runs to 14 residues. The CDR3 DNA reads as TGCAGTGCCAGAGAGGGGAAGGCCAATCAGCCCCAGCATTTT. Translating gives CSAREGKANQPQHF.

This clone is classed as medium-sized (0.01 to 0.1%). V usage is TRBV3-1 and J usage is TRBJ2-7; D unresolved. This CDR3 spans 14 amino acids. Germline V gives CDR1 LGHDT, CDR2 YNNKEL (reference sequence). Trimming left V 4 bases short and J 4 bases short, with 14 bases between. The DNA for the CDR3 is TGTGCCAGCAGCCCATCGGGCGGTGAGTACGAGCAGTACTTC. Protein: CASSPSGGEYEQYF.

Notes on this clone: The sample has other DNA sequences that encode this CDR3 too. The genes are TRBV6-2 or TRBV6-3 and TRBJ2-5; no clear D. CDR3 length: 13 amino acids. The ends were cut back, 7 bases at V and 5 bases at J, with 14 bases in the middle. CDR1 is MNHEY and CDR2 is SVGEGT in the germline V gene. The chain's CDR3 is CASIKTRSETQYF. As DNA, the CDR3 is TGTGCCAGCATTAAGACGAGATCGGAGACCCAGTACTTC.

V is TRBV6-1 and J is TRBJ1-6; tentative D call: TRBD1 (5 bases). Trimming shortened V by 6 bases and J by 11 bases, and 20 bases separated the two germline ends. The CDR3 runs to 15 residues. CDR1 is MNHNS, CDR2 SASEGT, per germline. In DNA form, the CDR3 reads TGTGCCAGCAGCCCCTGGTACAGGTTAGAACCACCCCTCCACTTT. As protein: CASSPWYRLEPPLHF.

The table lists this clone with many counts. The chain links TRBV6-1 to TRBJ2-2; 8 nucleotides line up with TRBD2. The trim removed 9 bases at V and 3 bases at J, leaving 3 bases unmatched. The CDR3 consists of 13 residues. CDR1 and CDR2 from the germline V gene are MNHNS and SASEGT. For the CDR3, the DNA is TGTGCCAGTTATAGCGGGGACACCGGGGAGCTGTTTTTT. Amino acid sequence: CASYSGDTGELFF.

A note on this clone: A read error may account for a junction end that differs from germline. The rearrangement links TRBV12-3 or TRBV12-4 to TRBJ1-1; D remains unclear. There are 14 residues in the CDR3. CDR3 in amino acids: CASSPGHMNTEASF. The DNA of the CDR3 is TGTGCCAGCAGTCCCGGTCATATGAACACTGAAGCTTCCTTT.

This clone has more than one count but fewer than ten. The chain carries TRBV6-1 and TRBJ1-3; possible D gene TRBD1, 5 bases. V lost 6 bases and J lost 1, with 10 bases in between. Germline V gene lookup returns CDR1 MNHNS and CDR2 SASEGT. The CDR3 contains 14 residues. This CDR3 reads CASSHQGSGNTIYF. CDR3 DNA sequence: TGTGCCAGCAGCCACCAGGGATCTGGAAACACCATATATTTT.

This clone came up many times. The chain joins TRBV5-1 to TRBJ2-5; 9 nucleotides align to TRBD1. The CDR3 spans 15 residues. Germline CDR1 reads SGHRS; CDR2 reads YFSETQ. J lost 4 bases, V lost 0 bases, and 4 bases had no gene match. CDR3 residues: CASSLGTGEVETQYF. The CDR3 bases are TGCGCCAGCAGCTTGGGGACAGGGGAAGTAGAGACCCAGTACTTC.

By sample share, this clone is medium-sized. The chain has TRBV6-1 and TRBJ1-6; D not certain. The CDR3 runs 15 residues. The V gene's germline CDR1 is MNHNS and CDR2 SASEGT. With 5 bases removed from V and 0 bases from J, the gap between germline ends came to 8 bases. CDR3: CASSREDSYNSPLHF. CDR3 sequence (DNA): TGTGCCAGCAGTCGGGAAGACTCCTATAATTCACCCCTCCACTTT.

This clone has more than one count but fewer than ten. The junction shows a germline mismatch at one end, possibly a read error. This chain joins TRBV6-2 or TRBV6-3 and TRBJ2-7; D perhaps matches TRBD1 (8 bases). The CDR3 extends over 14 amino acids. In germline, CDR1 is MNHEY, CDR2 SVGEGT. CDR3 loop: CASTTGGGVWEQYF. The CDR3 nucleotides read TGCGCCAGCACCACAGGGGGGGGGGTGTGGGAGCAGTACTTC.

This clone was recorded many times. A much larger clonotype is one base distant, so this may be a read error. The chain joins TRBV12-3 or TRBV12-4 to TRBJ2-1; D not certain. V shed 6 bases and J shed 10 bases, with 16 bases lying between them. The CDR3 runs to 13 residues. The CDR3 loop is CASSPVRWREQFF. The CDR3 DNA sequence: TGTGCCAGCAGCCCAGTTCGGTGGCGCGAGCAGTTCTTC.

This clone came up a few times. The rearrangement uses TRBV6-2 or TRBV6-3 and TRBJ2-7; tentative D call: TRBD1 (5 bases). This CDR3 has 13 amino acids. V was clipped by 7 bases and J by 2 bases, with 12 bases between them. CDR1 MNHEY and CDR2 SVGEGT come from the germline V gene. The CDR3: CASKGYRTYEQYF. CDR3 DNA sequence: TGTGCCAGCAAGGGGTACAGAACCTACGAGCAGTACTTC.

The rearrangement links TRBV7-9 to TRBJ2-7, with 8 bases aligning to TRBD2. The CDR3 totals 13 residues. V trimming: 8 bases; J trimming: 3 bases; junction bases outside the gene matches: 6. In germline, CDR1 is SEHNR, CDR2 FQNEAQ (reference sequence). The CDR3 spells CASGTGGNYEQYV. The CDR3 DNA sequence: TGTGCCAGCGGCACGGGGGGGAACTACGAGCAGTACGTC.

The CDR3 here is CSAERGGPNYGYTF. CDR3 nucleotide sequence: TGCAGTGCCGAGAGGGGCGGACCCAACTATGGCTACACCTTC. The rearrangement joins TRBV20-1 to TRBJ1-2; a possible D gene is TRBD1 (5 bases). Between the trimmed V and J ends, which lost 6 bases and 2 bases, there was a span of 16 bases. The V gene's germline CDR1 is DFQATT and CDR2 SNEGSKA (reference sequence). The CDR3 is 14 residues long.

This clone was seen ten or more times. V is TRBV28 and J is TRBJ1-2; 9 bases map to TRBD1. Germline CDR1 MDHEN, CDR2 SYDVKM. The CDR3 runs to 16 residues. V lost 5 bases and J lost 2; bases outside the gene matches: 9. Written as DNA, the CDR3 is TGTGCCAGCAGTGCACCGGGACAGGGAGGAAACTATGGCTACACCTTC. Protein product: CASSAPGQGGNYGYTF.

This clone was seen many times. Other DNA sequences in this specimen translate into the identical CDR3. This chain joins TRBV10-3 and TRBJ1-4; D might be TRBD1 (5 bases). The CDR3 runs 14 residues. Germline V gene lookup returns CDR1 ENHRY and CDR2 SYGVKD. Deletions cut 6 bases from V and 7 bases from J, with 15 bases between. CDR3 DNA sequence: TGTGCCATCAGCCCGGGACCTCAGGGTGAAAAACTGTTTTTT. Translated, it gives CAISPGPQGEKLFF.

By sample share, this clone is large. The V and J genes are TRBV14 and TRBJ1-4, with 7 bases lining up with TRBD1. The junction had 14 bases not matched to a gene; V was cut back by 4 bases and J by 3 bases. CDR1 is SGHDN and CDR2 is FVKESK in the germline V gene. The length of the CDR3 is 18 residues. The CDR3 spells CASSPNPLTGEPNEKLFF. CDR3 coding DNA: TGTGCCAGCAGCCCAAACCCCCTTACAGGGGAGCCTAATGAAAAACTGTTTTTT.

This clone qualifies as medium-sized. This chain joins TRBV15 and TRBJ2-1; 12 bases match TRBD2. CDR3 size: 16 residues. Germline values: CDR1 LNHNV, CDR2 YYDKDF (reference sequence). V was pared by 3 bases and J by 7 bases, with 7 bases of the junction left unmatched. The CDR3 nucleotides are TGTGCCACCAGCAGGATGACTAGCGGGAGATCGAATGAGCAGTTCTTC. This gives the protein CATSRMTSGRSNEQFF. Filled out from reference TRBV15 and TRBJ2-1, the complete variable domain reads DAMVIQNPRYQVTQFGKPVTLSCSQTLNHNVMYWYQQKSSQAPKLLFHYYDKDFNNEADTPDNFQSRRPNTSFCFLDIRSPGLGDTAMYLCATSRMTSGRSNEQFFGPGTRLTVL.

This clone is judged medium-sized. V gene TRBV6-5 combines with J gene TRBJ2-1; 13 bases agree with TRBD2. This CDR3 comprises 17 residues. After removal of 7 bases from V and 7 bases from J, the junction contained 13 bases not matched to a gene. Germline CDR1 reads MNHEY; CDR2 reads SVGAGI. As DNA, the CDR3 is TGTGCCAGCACCACACTAGCGGGGGGGCCCGGGTGGAATGAGCAGTTCTTC. It translates to CASTTLAGGPGWNEQFF.

This clone appeared a few times. The chain employs TRBV20-1 and TRBJ2-7; TRBD2 matches 8 bases. Germline CDR1 and CDR2: DFQATT and SNEGSKA (reference sequence). J gave up 2 bases and V 0 bases, and 6 bases lay outside the gene matches. This CDR3 has 15 residues. CDR3 coding DNA: TGCAGTGCTAGAGACACACAGCGGGAGCCCTACGAGCAGTACTTC. Translating gives CSARDTQREPYEQYF.

On this clone: This may be a read error: a much more frequent sequence differs by one nucleotide. The chain links TRBV7-7 to TRBJ1-6; D uncertain. The CDR3 is 11 amino acids. Germline V lookup: CDR1 SSHAT, CDR2 FNYEAQ (reference sequence). The CDR3 is CASSLGPFGSF. Written as DNA, the CDR3 is TGTGCTAGCAGCTTAGGACCATTTGGGTCGTTT.